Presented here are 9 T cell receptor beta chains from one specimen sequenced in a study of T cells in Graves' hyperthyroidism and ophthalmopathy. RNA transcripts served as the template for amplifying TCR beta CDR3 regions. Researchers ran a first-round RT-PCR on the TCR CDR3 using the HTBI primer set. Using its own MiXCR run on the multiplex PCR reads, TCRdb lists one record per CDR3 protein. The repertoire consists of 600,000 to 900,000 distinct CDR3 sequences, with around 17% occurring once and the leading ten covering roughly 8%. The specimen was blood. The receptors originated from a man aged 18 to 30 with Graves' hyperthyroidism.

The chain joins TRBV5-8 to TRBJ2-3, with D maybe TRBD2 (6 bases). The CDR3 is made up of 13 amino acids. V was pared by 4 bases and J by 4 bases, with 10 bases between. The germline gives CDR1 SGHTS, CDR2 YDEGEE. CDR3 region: CASSPWEADTQYF. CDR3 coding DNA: TGTGCCAGCAGCCCGTGGGAGGCAGATACGCAGTATTTT.

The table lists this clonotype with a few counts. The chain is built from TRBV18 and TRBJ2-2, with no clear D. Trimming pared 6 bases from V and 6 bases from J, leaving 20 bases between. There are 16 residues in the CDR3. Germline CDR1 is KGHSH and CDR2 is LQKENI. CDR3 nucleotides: TGTGCCAGCTCTTCCCCGGTGAACTCCGCGGCCGGGGAGCTGTTTTTT. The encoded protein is CASSSPVNSAAGELFF.

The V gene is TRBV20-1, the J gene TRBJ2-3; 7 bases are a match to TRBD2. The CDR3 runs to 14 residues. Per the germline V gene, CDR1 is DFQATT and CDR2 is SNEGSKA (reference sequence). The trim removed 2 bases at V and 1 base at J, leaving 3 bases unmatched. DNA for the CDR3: TGCAGTGCTAGATACCGGGAGGGCACAGATACGCAGTATTTT. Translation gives CSARYREGTDTQYF.

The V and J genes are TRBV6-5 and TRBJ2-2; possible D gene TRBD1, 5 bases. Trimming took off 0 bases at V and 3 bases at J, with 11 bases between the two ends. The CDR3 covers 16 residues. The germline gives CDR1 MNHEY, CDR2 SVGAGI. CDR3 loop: CASSYSTDFHTGELFF. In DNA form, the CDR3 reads TGTGCCAGCAGTTACTCGACAGATTTCCACACCGGGGAGCTGTTTTTT.

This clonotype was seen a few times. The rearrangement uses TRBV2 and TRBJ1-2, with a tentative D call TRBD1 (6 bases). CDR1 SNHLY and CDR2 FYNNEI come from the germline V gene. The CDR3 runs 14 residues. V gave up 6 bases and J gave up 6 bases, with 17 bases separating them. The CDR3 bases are TGTGCCAGCAGGGCCACGAGGGGGTCCGATGGCTACACCTTC. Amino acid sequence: CASRATRGSDGYTF.

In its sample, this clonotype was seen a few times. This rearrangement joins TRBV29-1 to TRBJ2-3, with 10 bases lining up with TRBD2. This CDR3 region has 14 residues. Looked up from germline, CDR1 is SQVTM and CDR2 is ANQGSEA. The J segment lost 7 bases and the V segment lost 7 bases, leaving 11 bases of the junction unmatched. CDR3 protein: CSAEPSGGGHTQYF. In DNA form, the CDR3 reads TGCAGCGCCGAGCCTAGCGGGGGTGGTCATACGCAGTATTTT.

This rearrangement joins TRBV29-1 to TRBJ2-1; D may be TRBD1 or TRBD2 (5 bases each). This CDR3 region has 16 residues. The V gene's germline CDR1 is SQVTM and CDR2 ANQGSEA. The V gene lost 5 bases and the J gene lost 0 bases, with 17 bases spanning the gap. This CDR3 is CSVSGLGPSSYNEQFF. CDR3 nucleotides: TGCAGCGTTTCAGGACTGGGACCGAGCTCCTACAATGAGCAGTTCTTC.

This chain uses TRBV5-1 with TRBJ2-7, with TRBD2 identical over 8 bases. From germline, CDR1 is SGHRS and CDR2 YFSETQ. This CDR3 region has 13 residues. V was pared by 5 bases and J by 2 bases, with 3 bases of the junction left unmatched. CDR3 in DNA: TGCGCCAGCAGACTAGCGGACCCCTACGAGCAGTACTTC. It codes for CASRLADPYEQYF.

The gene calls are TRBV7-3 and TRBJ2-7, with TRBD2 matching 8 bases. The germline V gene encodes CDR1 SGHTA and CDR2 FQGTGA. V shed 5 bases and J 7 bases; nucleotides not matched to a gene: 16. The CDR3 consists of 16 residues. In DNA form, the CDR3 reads TGTGCCAGCAGCCCGTCGGGAGGACTAGCCGTCCGGGAGCAGTACTTC. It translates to CASSPSGGLAVREQYF.